Following are 14 T cell receptor beta chains from one sample sequenced in a study of shared clonotypes between healthy human individuals. This table comes from immunoSEQ multiplex PCR, and its TCRdb copy is limited to in-frame clones, with some not included. This sample yields around 1.9 million clones, of which 93% are seen a single time; roughly 1.8% belongs to the top ten. The naive CD8 fraction comprised CD45RO-negative cells positively selected for CCR7 and excluded terminally differentiated effector memory CD45RA+ cells. Sequencing was carried out using naive CD8+ T cells from PBMCs. The receptors here all came from a man in his late teens or twenties in good health. Some clones in this sample may be carry-over from other donors' samples.

This clone was recorded only once. The gene calls are TRBV9 and TRBJ2-1, with 10 bases matching TRBD2. The CDR3 sequence is 16 residues long. From germline, CDR1 is SGDLS and CDR2 YYNGEE. The V and J ends lost 1 base and 3 bases, in that order; junction bases with no gene match: 4. The CDR3 DNA reads as TGTGCCAGCAGCGTATATACTAGCGGGGACTACAATGAGCAGTTCTTC. Translation: CASSVYTSGDYNEQFF.

V usage is TRBV5-1 and J usage is TRBJ2-3; D might be TRBD1 or TRBD2, each matching 5 bases. Trimming removed 2 bases from V and 5 bases from J, with 21 bases in between. Germline V CDR1 and CDR2: SGHRS, YFSETQ. CDR3 length: 17 amino acids. The CDR3 loop reads CASSFAGTRALQDTQYF. CDR3 DNA sequence: TGCGCCAGCAGCTTCGCCGGGACCCGAGCTCTGCAAGATACGCAGTATTTT.

The rearrangement uses TRBV21-1 and TRBJ2-6; the table calls TRBD2, which could not be checked here. TRBV21-1 is designated a pseudogene. The CDR3 runs to 17 residues. The CDR3 reads CASSKAPAGAGANVLTF. CDR3 DNA: TGTGCCAGCAGCAAAGCCCCAGCGGGAGCTGGGGCCAACGTCCTGACTTTC.

The chain joins TRBV13 to TRBJ2-3; 7 bases fit TRBD2. Germline values: CDR1 PRHDT, CDR2 FYEKMQ (reference sequence). The trim removed 5 bases at V and 5 bases at J, leaving 16 bases unmatched. CDR3 length: 17 amino acids. CDR3 region: CASSLIPSLGGQDTQYF. CDR3 bases: TGTGCCAGCAGCCTCATCCCCTCCCTGGGAGGGCAAGATACGCAGTATTTT.

In DNA form, the CDR3 reads TGTGCCAGTAGTACCCCCCCAACTAGCGGGAGGGGTATCCGAGAGACCCAGTACTTC. Encoded protein: CASSTPPTSGRGIRETQYF. J is TRBJ2-5 and V is TRBV19, with 13 bases lining up with TRBD2. Germline lookup yields CDR1 LNHDA and CDR2 SQIVND (reference sequence). There are 19 residues in the CDR3. After removal of 4 bases from V and 4 bases from J, the junction contained 15 bases not matched to a gene.

The rearrangement links TRBV7-8 to TRBJ2-3; TRBD2 is a possible D gene (6 bases). The CDR3 is 15 amino acids. The germline gives CDR1 SGHVS, CDR2 FQNEAQ. The V end lost 4 bases, the J end lost 4 bases, and 15 bases lay between the germline ends. The chain's CDR3 is CASSSGPGGADTQYF. DNA of the CDR3: TGTGCCAGCAGCTCAGGGCCCGGCGGGGCAGATACGCAGTATTTT.

The chain has TRBV27 and TRBJ1-2; tentative D call: TRBD1 (5 bases). The CDR3 is made up of 14 amino acids. Trimming took off 0 bases at V and 4 bases at J, with 9 bases between the two ends. Germline assignment: CDR1 MNHEY and CDR2 SMNVEV (reference sequence). CDR3 nucleotides: TGTGCCAGCAGTTTATCTTGGGGCGGCTATGGCTACACCTTC. It translates to CASSLSWGGYGYTF.

The chain is built from TRBV7-8 and TRBJ2-2, with unresolved D. The ends were cut back, 8 bases at V and 6 bases at J, with 13 bases in the middle. The CDR3 totals 13 residues. Germline lookup yields CDR1 SGHVS and CDR2 FQNEAQ. The CDR3: CASWLPTAGELFF. CDR3 nucleotide sequence: TGTGCCAGCTGGCTTCCGACGGCCGGGGAGCTGTTTTTT.

The rearrangement joins TRBV7-3 to TRBJ2-1; TRBD2 is a possible D gene (5 bases). CDR3 length: 16 amino acids. Germline CDR1 is SGHTA and CDR2 is FQGTGA. Trimming stripped 3 bases from V and 6 bases from J, with 18 bases between. The CDR3 loop is CASSFDEGNPSNEQFF. For the CDR3, the DNA is TGTGCCAGCAGCTTCGACGAGGGTAATCCGTCCAATGAGCAGTTCTTC.

J is TRBJ2-5 and V is TRBV27; a weak D match, TRBD2 (5 bases). Between the trimmed V and J ends, which lost 8 bases and 3 bases, there was a span of 16 bases. This CDR3 is built from 14 residues. The germline V gene encodes CDR1 MNHEY and CDR2 SMNVEV (reference sequence). CDR3 in amino acids: CASGDLNGEETQYF. CDR3 nucleotide sequence: TGTGCCAGCGGTGACCTGAACGGGGAAGAGACCCAGTACTTC.

The chain recombines TRBV5-6 with TRBJ2-3; D is possibly TRBD1 or TRBD2 (5 bases each). V dropped 2 bases and J dropped 1 base, with 14 bases sitting between them. The germline CDR1 and CDR2 sequences are SGHDT and YYEEEE. This CDR3 contains 16 residues. CDR3: CASSFRALGGTDTQYF. CDR3 sequence (DNA): TGTGCCAGCAGCTTTCGGGCGCTGGGGGGCACAGATACGCAGTATTTT.

The rearrangement uses TRBV27 and TRBJ2-4, with TRBD1 identical over 8 bases. The J segment lost 0 bases and the V segment lost 6 bases, leaving 7 bases of the junction unmatched. The germline V gene encodes CDR1 MNHEY and CDR2 SMNVEV (reference sequence). CDR3 length: 16 amino acids. CDR3 amino acids: CASRPRTGLAKNIQYF. The CDR3 bases are TGTGCCAGCAGACCCCGGACAGGGCTAGCCAAAAACATTCAGTACTTC.

This rearrangement joins TRBV7-6 to TRBJ2-7; D is possibly TRBD1 (5 bases). The V gene lost 1 base and the J gene lost 3 bases, with 13 bases spanning the gap. Germline values: CDR1 SGHVS, CDR2 FNYEAQ. The CDR3 is 15 amino acids. The DNA for the CDR3 is TGTGCCAGCAGCTTAGTTTCAGGGCGAGGCTACGAGCAGTACTTC. The encoded protein is CASSLVSGRGYEQYF.

The CDR3 nucleotides are TGTGCCAGCAGTTACTTGGGAGGGATCCTTCAGCCCCAGCATTTT. Its protein product is CASSYLGGILQPQHF. The J gene is TRBJ1-5, the V gene TRBV6-6; D gene ambiguous. The CDR3 loop spans 15 amino acids. Germline V gives CDR1 MNHNY, CDR2 SVGAGI (reference sequence). The germline V and J ends were trimmed by 1 base and 6 bases, with 13 bases remaining between them.